The 24 T cell receptor beta chains listed next were all sequenced from one sample in a study of cytomegalovirus exposure and HLA in healthy donors. A multiplex PCR was run with 60 Vbeta primers and 13 Jbeta primers. Only in-frame clones appear in the TCRdb table, and some are missing; sequencing was by immunoSEQ multiplex PCR. The data show 100,000 to 150,000 clones, around four fifths seen once. The sequenced sample was PBMCs. The receptor set was obtained from a female donor in good health and CMV-seronegative.

This clone was detected once. The V call is TRBV10-2, the J call TRBJ1-1, with D possibly TRBD1 on 6 matching bases. Trimming pared 2 bases from V and 2 bases from J, leaving 9 bases between. Germline V lookup: CDR1 WSHSY, CDR2 SAAADI. This CDR3 has 14 residues. Here the CDR3 reads CASSEEQGNTEAFF. The CDR3 DNA reads as TGCGCCAGCAGTGAGGAACAGGGTAACACTGAAGCTTTCTTT.

The chain recombines TRBV9 with TRBJ2-3; 9 bases are shared with TRBD1. In germline, CDR1 is SGDLS, CDR2 YYNGEE. J lost 4 bases, V lost 3 bases, and 9 bases had no gene match. The CDR3 runs to 16 residues. CDR3 region: CASSAAGTGMSDTQYF. CDR3 DNA: TGTGCCAGCAGCGCAGCCGGGACAGGGATGTCAGATACGCAGTATTTT.

The rearrangement joins TRBV27 to TRBJ2-4; maybe TRBD2 (5 bases). Trimming stripped 0 bases from V and 0 bases from J, with 6 bases between. This CDR3 region has 15 residues. Germline V gives CDR1 MNHEY, CDR2 SMNVEV (reference sequence). CDR3 in DNA: TGTGCCAGCAGTTTATCTGGACTAGCCAAAAACATTCAGTACTTC. Its translation is CASSLSGLAKNIQYF.

The chain links TRBV5-4 to TRBJ1-2, with D possibly TRBD1 on 6 matching bases. The V end was cut by 4 bases, the J end by 8 bases, with 18 bases between. The CDR3 contains 14 residues. Per germline, CDR1 SGHNT and CDR2 YYREEE (reference sequence). This chain's CDR3 is CASSLSTGYRGYTF. DNA for the CDR3: TGTGCCAGCAGCCTTAGCACAGGGTACAGGGGCTACACCTTC.

V gene TRBV4-2 combines with J gene TRBJ1-2; TRBD1 might be the D (6 bases). Germline CDR1 LGHNA, CDR2 YNFKEQ. V gave up 5 bases and J gave up 2 bases, with 12 bases separating them. This CDR3 has 14 amino acids. The CDR3 loop reads CASSTRQENYGYTF. The CDR3 DNA reads as TGTGCCAGCAGCACACGACAGGAGAACTATGGCTACACCTTC.

This clone showed up just once. This chain's CDR3 is CASSQGTAGGNEQYF. The CDR3 bases are TGTGCCAGCAGCCAGGGAACAGCGGGAGGGAACGAGCAGTACTTC. The rearrangement uses TRBV5-4 and TRBJ2-7; 10 bases agree with TRBD2. The CDR3 runs to 15 residues. Trimming took 4 bases from V and 5 from J; bases not matched to a gene: 9. The V gene's germline CDR1 is SGHNT and CDR2 YYREEE (reference sequence).

V is TRBV18 and J is TRBJ2-2; tentatively, D is TRBD1 (5 bases). Trimming stripped 4 bases from V and 4 bases from J, with 13 bases between. The CDR3 runs 15 residues. Germline V lookup: CDR1 KGHSH, CDR2 LQKENI. CDR3 sequence: CASSRIDSFTGELFF. In nucleotides, the CDR3 is TGTGCCAGCTCACGTATAGACAGTTTCACCGGGGAGCTGTTTTTT.

The chain recombines TRBV28 with TRBJ2-4; D unclear. CDR3 length equals 16 residues. In germline, CDR1 is MDHEN, CDR2 SYDVKM. Trimming cost V 5 bases and J 0 bases, with 14 bases left between them. This CDR3 is CASSSRGLVAKNIQYF. CDR3 DNA: TGTGCCAGCAGTAGCCGAGGCCTGGTAGCCAAAAACATTCAGTACTTC.

The gene calls are TRBV11-3 and TRBJ2-7; 9 positions match TRBD1. CDR3 length equals 14 residues. The J segment lost 4 bases and the V segment lost 5 bases, leaving 6 bases of the junction unmatched. Germline V CDR1 and CDR2: SGHNT, YENEEA. The CDR3 nucleotides read TGTGCCAGCAGCCCTGGACAGGGGAGTTACGAGCAGTACTTC. This gives the protein CASSPGQGSYEQYF.

The chain joins TRBV28 to TRBJ2-7, with D tentatively TRBD2 (5 bases). This CDR3 contains 14 residues. V was cut by 4 bases and J by 2 bases, with 12 bases left in between. Germline loops: CDR1 MDHEN, CDR2 SYDVKM. The DNA of the CDR3 is TGTGCCAGCAGTTCGGGCGGGCACACCTACGAGCAGTACTTC. This sequence encodes CASSSGGHTYEQYF.

CDR3 residues: CASIPGWGADTSGNTIYF. The CDR3 DNA reads as TGTGCCAGTATCCCCGGGTGGGGTGCGGACACCTCTGGAAACACCATATATTTT. The chain joins TRBV19 to TRBJ1-3, with a weak D call TRBD1 (5 bases). V lost 7 bases and J lost 0, with 22 bases in between. CDR3 length: 18 amino acids. CDR1 is LNHDA, CDR2 SQIVND, per germline (reference sequence).

This chain joins TRBV19 and TRBJ1-1; D may be TRBD1 (5 bases). This CDR3 is 14 amino acids long. The V and J ends lost 5 bases and 4 bases respectively, with 14 bases between them. Looked up from germline, CDR1 is LNHDA and CDR2 is SQIVND (reference sequence). CDR3 in DNA: TGTGCCAGTAGTCCCCGGGGGGGTGCCACTGAAGCTTTCTTT. Amino acids: CASSPRGGATEAFF.

This clone came up a few times. The V and J genes are TRBV2 and TRBJ1-1; TRBD1 is a possible D gene (6 bases). The CDR3 covers 15 residues. V was cut by 6 bases and J by 1 base, with 15 bases left in between. Germline CDR1 reads SNHLY; CDR2 reads FYNNEI. The DNA of the CDR3 is TGTGCCAGCAGGCTATATCCACAGGGGAACACTGAAGCTTTCTTT. Amino acid sequence: CASRLYPQGNTEAFF. Based on the CDR3 plus reference TRBV2 and TRBJ1-1, the full variable domain is EPEVTQTPSHQVTQMGQEVILRCVPISNHLYFYWYRQILGQKVEFLVSFYNNEISEKSEIFDDQFSVERPDGSNFTLKIRSTKLEDSAMYFCASRLYPQGNTEAFFGQGTRLTVV.

This chain connects TRBV7-9 to TRBJ2-3, with TRBD1 as a possible D gene (5 bases). This CDR3 is 16 amino acids long. The germline CDR1 and CDR2 sequences are SEHNR and FQNEAQ (reference sequence). V gave up 4 bases and J gave up 3 bases, with 17 bases separating them. CDR3 residues: CASSSSRDLLTDTQYF. In nucleotides, the CDR3 is TGTGCCAGCAGCTCAAGCAGGGATCTTTTGACAGATACGCAGTATTTT.

In this sample, this clone turned up a few times. The J gene is TRBJ2-7, the V gene TRBV13; 8 bases line up with TRBD1. CDR3 length equals 15 residues. Per germline, CDR1 PRHDT and CDR2 FYEKMQ (reference sequence). The J segment lost 3 bases and the V segment lost 5 bases, leaving 9 bases of the junction unmatched. The DNA for the CDR3 is TGTGCCAGCAGCGGTTCGACAGGGGAAAGCTACGAGCAGTACTTC. This codes for CASSGSTGESYEQYF.

The J gene is TRBJ1-3, the V gene TRBV5-4; TRBD1 agrees at 7 bases. This CDR3 region has 15 residues. The germline V gene has CDR1 SGHNT and CDR2 YYREEE (reference sequence). V dropped 2 bases and J dropped 4; count of bases not matched to a gene: 6. The CDR3 here is CASSFKGALGNTIYF. In nucleotides, the CDR3 is TGTGCCAGCAGCTTTAAGGGGGCGCTCGGAAACACCATATATTTT.

The CDR3 DNA is TGTGCCAGTAGCCGACAGTTTACTAATGAAAAACTGTTTTTT. Amino acid sequence: CASSRQFTNEKLFF. V is TRBV19 and J is TRBJ1-4, with D possibly TRBD1 on 5 matching bases. Germline loops: CDR1 LNHDA, CDR2 SQIVND (reference sequence). CDR3 size: 14 residues. V gave up 6 bases and J gave up 2 bases, with 10 bases separating them.

The chain joins TRBV28 to TRBJ2-1; TRBD2 aligns across 9 bases. The germline CDR1 and CDR2 sequences are MDHEN and SYDVKM. The length of the CDR3 is 14 residues. V was pared by 5 bases and J by 8 bases, with 7 bases of the junction left unmatched. This chain's CDR3 is CASSRLAGLYEQFF. The CDR3 DNA reads TGTGCCAGCAGTCGGCTAGCGGGACTGTATGAGCAGTTCTTC.

The chain recombines TRBV6-5 with TRBJ1-1, with D unresolved. V lost 4 bases to trimming and J lost 1 base, with 16 bases between them. The germline V gene has CDR1 MNHEY and CDR2 SVGAGI. This CDR3 has 16 amino acids. Written as DNA, the CDR3 is TGTGCCAGCAGTTCCGACGGGGAAGGGAGGAACACTGAAGCTTTCTTT. Amino acid sequence: CASSSDGEGRNTEAFF.

The chain employs TRBV30 and TRBJ1-6; perhaps TRBD1 as D (6 bases). The CDR3 length is 14 residues. The V gene lost 4 bases and the J gene lost 4 bases, with 11 bases spanning the gap. Germline lookup yields CDR1 GTSNPN and CDR2 SVGIG (reference sequence). CDR3 nucleotide sequence: TGTGCCTGGACCCGGACAGAGTATAATTCACCCCTCCACTTT. This codes for CAWTRTEYNSPLHF.

The chain employs TRBV9 and TRBJ2-5, with TRBD2 matching over 12 bases. CDR3 length: 16 amino acids. With V trimmed by 1 base and J by 5 bases, 6 bases remained unmatched. The germline CDR1 and CDR2 sequences are SGDLS and YYNGEE. The CDR3 nucleotides are TGTGCCAGCAGCGTATACCGGACTAGCGGGGTCGAGACCCAGTACTTC. It specifies CASSVYRTSGVETQYF.

This clone came up once. The rearrangement joins TRBV27 to TRBJ1-5; D ambiguous. V was pared by 3 bases and J by 2 bases, with 11 bases between. Looked up from germline, CDR1 is MNHEY and CDR2 is SMNVEV (reference sequence). This CDR3 is built from 15 residues. This CDR3 is CASSFERRGNQPQHF. Written as DNA, the CDR3 is TGTGCCAGCAGTTTTGAAAGGAGGGGCAATCAGCCCCAGCATTTT.

The V gene is TRBV30, the J gene TRBJ1-2; D call uncertain. The CDR3 is 12 amino acids. With 8 bases removed from V and 8 bases from J, the gap between germline ends came to 18 bases. Germline CDR1 GTSNPN, CDR2 SVGIG (reference sequence). The CDR3 DNA is TGTGCCCGAGGGATCCCTCTGGGGGGCTACACCTTC. Residues: CARGIPLGGYTF.

The rearrangement joins TRBV18 to TRBJ2-1, with D possibly matching TRBD2 (5 bases). CDR3 length: 13 residues. The germline V and J ends were trimmed by 5 bases and 4 bases, with 9 bases remaining between them. In germline, CDR1 is KGHSH, CDR2 LQKENI. The CDR3 loop is CASSGAEYNEQFF. The CDR3 DNA reads as TGTGCCAGCTCAGGAGCGGAGTACAATGAGCAGTTCTTC.